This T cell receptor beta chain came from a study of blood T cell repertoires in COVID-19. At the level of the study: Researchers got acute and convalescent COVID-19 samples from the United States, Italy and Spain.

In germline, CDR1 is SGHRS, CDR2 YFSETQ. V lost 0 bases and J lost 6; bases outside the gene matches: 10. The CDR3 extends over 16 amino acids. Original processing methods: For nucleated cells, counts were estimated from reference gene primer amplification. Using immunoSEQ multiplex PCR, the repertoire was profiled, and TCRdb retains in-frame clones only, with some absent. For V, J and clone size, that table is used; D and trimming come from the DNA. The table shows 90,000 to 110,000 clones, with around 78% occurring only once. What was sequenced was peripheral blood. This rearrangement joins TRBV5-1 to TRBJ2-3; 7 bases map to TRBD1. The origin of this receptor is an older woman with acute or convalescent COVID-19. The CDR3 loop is CASSLEGGNSWDTQYF. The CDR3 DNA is TGCGCCAGCAGCTTGGAAGGGGGCAATAGCTGGGATACGCAGTATTTT.